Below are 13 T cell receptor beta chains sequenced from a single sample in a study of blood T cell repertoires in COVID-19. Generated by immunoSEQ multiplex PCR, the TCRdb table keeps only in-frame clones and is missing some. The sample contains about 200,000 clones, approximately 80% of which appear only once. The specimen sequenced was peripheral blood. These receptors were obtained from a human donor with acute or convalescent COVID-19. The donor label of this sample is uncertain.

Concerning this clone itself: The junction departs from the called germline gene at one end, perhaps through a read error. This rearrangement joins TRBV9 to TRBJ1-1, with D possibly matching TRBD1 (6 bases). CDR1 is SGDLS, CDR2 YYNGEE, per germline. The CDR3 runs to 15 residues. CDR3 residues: CASSVGQGLNTEAFF. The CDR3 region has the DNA TGTGCCAGCAGCGTAGGTCAGGGGCTGAATACTGAAGCTTTCTTT. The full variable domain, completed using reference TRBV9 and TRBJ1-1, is DSGVTQTPKHLITATGQRVTLRCSPRSGDLSVYWYQQSLDQGLQFLIQYYNGEERAKGNILERFSAQQFPDLHSELNLSSLELGDSALYFCASSVGQGLNTEAFFGQGTRLTVV.

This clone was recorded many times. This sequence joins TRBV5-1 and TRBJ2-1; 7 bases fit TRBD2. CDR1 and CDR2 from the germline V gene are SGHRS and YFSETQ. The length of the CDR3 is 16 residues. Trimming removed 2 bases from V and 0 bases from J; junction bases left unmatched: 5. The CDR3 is CASSFSAGSSYNEQFF. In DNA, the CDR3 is TGCGCCAGCAGCTTCTCAGCGGGAAGCTCCTACAATGAGCAGTTCTTC. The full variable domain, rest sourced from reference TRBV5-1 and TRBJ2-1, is KAGVTQTPRYLIKTRGQQVTLSCSPISGHRSVSWYQQTPGQGLQFLFEYFSETQRNKGNFPGRFSGRQFSNSRSEMNVSTLELGDSALYLCASSFSAGSSYNEQFFGPGTRLTVL.

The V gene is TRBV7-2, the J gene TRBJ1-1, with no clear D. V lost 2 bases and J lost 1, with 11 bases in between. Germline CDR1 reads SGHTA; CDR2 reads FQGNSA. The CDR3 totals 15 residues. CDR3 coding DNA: TGTGCCAGCAGCTTACAAGAGCGTCAGAACACTGAAGCTTTCTTT. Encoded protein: CASSLQERQNTEAFF.

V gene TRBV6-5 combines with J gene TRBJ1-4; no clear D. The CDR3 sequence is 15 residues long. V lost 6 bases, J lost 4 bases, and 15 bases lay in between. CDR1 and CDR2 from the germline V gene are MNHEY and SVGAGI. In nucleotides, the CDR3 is TGTGCCAGCAGCCATTCACCGGGTAATAATGAAAAACTGTTTTTT. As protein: CASSHSPGNNEKLFF.

CDR3 in DNA: TGTGCCAGCAGCCCACCTCTAGCGGACACAGATACGCAGTATTTT. This encodes CASSPPLADTDTQYF. V usage is TRBV9 and J usage is TRBJ2-3, with TRBD2 matching 7 bases. The CDR3 contains 15 residues. Per the germline V gene, CDR1 is SGDLS and CDR2 is YYNGEE. With 4 bases clipped from V and 2 bases from J, the junction kept 7 bases outside the gene matches.

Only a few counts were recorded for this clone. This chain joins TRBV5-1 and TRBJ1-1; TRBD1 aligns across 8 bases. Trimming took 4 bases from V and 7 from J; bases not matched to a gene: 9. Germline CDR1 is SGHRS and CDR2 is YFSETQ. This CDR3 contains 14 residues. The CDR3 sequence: CASSTMTGAGEAFF. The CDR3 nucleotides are TGCGCCAGCAGCACCATGACAGGGGCGGGTGAAGCTTTCTTT. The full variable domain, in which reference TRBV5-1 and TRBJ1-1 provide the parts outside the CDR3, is KAGVTQTPRYLIKTRGQQVTLSCSPISGHRSVSWYQQTPGQGLQFLFEYFSETQRNKGNFPGRFSGRQFSNSRSEMNVSTLELGDSALYLCASSTMTGAGEAFFGQGTRLTVV.

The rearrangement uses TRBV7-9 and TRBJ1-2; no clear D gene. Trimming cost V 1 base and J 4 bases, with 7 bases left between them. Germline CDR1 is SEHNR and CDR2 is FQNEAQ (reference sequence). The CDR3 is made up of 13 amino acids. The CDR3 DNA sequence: TGTGCCAGCAGCTTAGGGGCCATCTATGGCTACACCTTC. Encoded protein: CASSLGAIYGYTF.

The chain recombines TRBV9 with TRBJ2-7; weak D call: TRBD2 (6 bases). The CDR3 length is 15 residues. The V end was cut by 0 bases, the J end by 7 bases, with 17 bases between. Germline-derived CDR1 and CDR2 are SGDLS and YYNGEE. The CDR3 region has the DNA TGTGCCAGCAGCGTAGACCCCGGATCTCGGGAGGAGCAGTACTTC. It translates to CASSVDPGSREEQYF.

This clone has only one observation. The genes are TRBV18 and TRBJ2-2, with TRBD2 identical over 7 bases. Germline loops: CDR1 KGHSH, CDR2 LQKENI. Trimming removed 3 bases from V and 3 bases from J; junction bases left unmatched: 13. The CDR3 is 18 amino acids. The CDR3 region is CASSPQTSSGSYTGELFF. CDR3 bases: TGTGCCAGCTCACCCCAGACCAGTAGCGGGTCCTACACCGGGGAGCTGTTTTTT.

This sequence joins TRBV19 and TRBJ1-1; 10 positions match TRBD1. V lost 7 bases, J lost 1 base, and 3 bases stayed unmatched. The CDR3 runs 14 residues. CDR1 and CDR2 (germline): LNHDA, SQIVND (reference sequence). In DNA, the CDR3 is TGTGCCAGTACCAGACAGGGGGCGAACACTGAAGCTTTCTTT. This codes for CASTRQGANTEAFF.

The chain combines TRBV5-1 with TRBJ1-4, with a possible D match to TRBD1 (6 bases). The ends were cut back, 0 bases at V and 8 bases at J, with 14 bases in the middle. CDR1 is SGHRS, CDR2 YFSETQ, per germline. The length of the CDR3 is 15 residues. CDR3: CASSLVGQHGEKLFF. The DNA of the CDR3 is TGCGCCAGCAGCTTGGTAGGACAGCATGGGGAAAAACTGTTTTTT.

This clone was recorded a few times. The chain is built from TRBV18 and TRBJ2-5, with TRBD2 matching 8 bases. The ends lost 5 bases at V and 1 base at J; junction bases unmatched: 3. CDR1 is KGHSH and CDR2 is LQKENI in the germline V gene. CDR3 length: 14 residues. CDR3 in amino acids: CASSMTSAQETQYF. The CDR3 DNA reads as TGTGCCAGCTCAATGACTAGCGCCCAAGAGACCCAGTACTTC.

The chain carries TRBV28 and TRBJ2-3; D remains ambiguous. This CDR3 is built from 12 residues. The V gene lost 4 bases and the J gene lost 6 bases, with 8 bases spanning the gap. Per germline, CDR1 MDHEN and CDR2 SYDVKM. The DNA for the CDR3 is TGTGCCAGCAGTTCTCGTGAGGATACGCAGTATTTT. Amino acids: CASSSREDTQYF.